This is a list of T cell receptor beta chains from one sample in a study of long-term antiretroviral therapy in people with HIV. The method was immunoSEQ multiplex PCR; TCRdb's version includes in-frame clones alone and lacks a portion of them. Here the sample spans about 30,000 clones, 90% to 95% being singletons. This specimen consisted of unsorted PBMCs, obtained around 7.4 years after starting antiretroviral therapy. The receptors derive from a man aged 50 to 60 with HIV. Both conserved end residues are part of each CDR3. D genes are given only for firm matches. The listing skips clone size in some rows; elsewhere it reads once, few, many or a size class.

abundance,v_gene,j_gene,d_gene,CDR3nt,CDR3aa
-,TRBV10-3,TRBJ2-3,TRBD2,TGTGCCATCAGTGGCGGGACTAGCGGGGGTTCTGGCACAGATACGCAGTATTTT,CAISGGTSGGSGTDTQYF
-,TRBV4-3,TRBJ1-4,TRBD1,TGCGCCAGCAGCCAAGGGACAGGGGAGGAAAAACTGTTTTTT,CASSQGTGEEKLFF
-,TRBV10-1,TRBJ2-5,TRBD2,TGCGCCAGCAGTGTTTTGGGACTAGCGCTCCCCCAAGAGACCCAGTACTTC,CASSVLGLALPQETQYF
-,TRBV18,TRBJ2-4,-,TGTGCCAGCTCACCAACGCAGGGTCGGAACATTCAGTACTTC,CASSPTQGRNIQYF
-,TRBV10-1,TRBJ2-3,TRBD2,TGCGCCAGCAGTGAAGGACTAGGCACAGATACGCAGTATTTT,CASSEGLGTDTQYF
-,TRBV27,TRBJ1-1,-,TGTGCCAGCAGTTTGAGGGGACAGAACACTGAAGCTTTCTTT,CASSLRGQNTEAFF
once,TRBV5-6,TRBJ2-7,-,TGTGCCAGCAGCTCGGGATTTAATGCTCAGCAGTACTTC,CASSSGFNAQQYF
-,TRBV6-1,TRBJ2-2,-,TGTGCCAGCAGCCCTGAGGGTTACACCGGGGAGCTGTTTTTT,CASSPEGYTGELFF
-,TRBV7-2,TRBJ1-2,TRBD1,TGTGCCAGCAGCTTGGACAGGTCGTATGGCTACACCTTC,CASSLDRSYGYTF
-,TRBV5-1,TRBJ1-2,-,TGCGCCAGCAGCTTGGAGGGGTCGGTCGATGGCTACACCTTC,CASSLEGSVDGYTF
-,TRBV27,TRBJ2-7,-,TGTGCCAGCAGTTTATCCAGACTACCGAGGGAGCAGTACTTC,CASSLSRLPREQYF
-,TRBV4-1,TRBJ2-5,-,TGCGCCAGCAGCCAAGATTCGTCGGCGGTCCAAGAGACCCAGTACTTC,CASSQDSSAVQETQYF
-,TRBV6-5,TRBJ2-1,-,TGTGCCAGCAGTTCGGGGGCTCGGAATGAGCAGTTCTTC,CASSSGARNEQFF
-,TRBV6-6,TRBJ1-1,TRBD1,TGTGCCAGCAGTTCTCACGGGACAGGGGCTGAAGCTTTCTTT,CASSSHGTGAEAFF
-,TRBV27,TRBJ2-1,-,TGTGCCAGCAGGCCGCTTTGGTTAACGTACAATGAGCAGTTCTTC,CASRPLWLTYNEQFF
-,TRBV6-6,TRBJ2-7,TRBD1,TGTGCCAGCAGTTTGCCGGGACAGGGTCGCTACGAGCAGTACTTC,CASSLPGQGRYEQYF
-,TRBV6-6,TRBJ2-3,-,TGTGCCAGCAGTTACTCTCCAGGGGTAGGTGAAGATACGCAGTATTTT,CASSYSPGVGEDTQYF
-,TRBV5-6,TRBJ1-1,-,TGTGCCAGCAGCTCCACAGGGCCCACTGAAGCTTTCTTT,CASSSTGPTEAFF
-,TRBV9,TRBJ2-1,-,TGTGCCAGCAGCGTATCCCGAGGGGCCTACAATGAGCAGTTCTTC,CASSVSRGAYNEQFF
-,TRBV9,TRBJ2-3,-,TGTGCCAGCAGCCGAGGGGATACGCAGTATTTT,CASSRGDTQYF
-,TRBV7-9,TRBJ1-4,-,TGTGCCAGCAGCTTAGTGAATGAAAAACTGTTTTTT,CASSLVNEKLFF
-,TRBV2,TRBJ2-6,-,TGTGCCAGAGGATCTGGGGCCAACGTCCTGACTTTC,CARGSGANVLTF
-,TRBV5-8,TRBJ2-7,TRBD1,TGTGCCAGCAGAACCCCGGGACAGGGGGGATACGAGCAGTACTTC,CASRTPGQGGYEQYF
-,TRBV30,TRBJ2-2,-,TGTGCCTGGAGTGTACCGGGTCCCGGGGCCGGGGAGCTGTTTTTT,CAWSVPGPGAGELFF
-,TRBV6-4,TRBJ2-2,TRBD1,TGTGCCAGCATGAGGGACAGGGGCACCGGGGAGCTGTTTTTT,CASMRDRGTGELFF
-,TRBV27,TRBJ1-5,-,TGTGCCAGCAGTTCGACAGTTTATAGCAATCAGCCCCAGCATTTT,CASSSTVYSNQPQHF
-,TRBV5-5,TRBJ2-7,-,TGTGCCAGCAGCTTGTTGCCAGGGGCTTACTACGAGCAGTACTTC,CASSLLPGAYYEQYF
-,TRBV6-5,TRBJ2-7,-,TGTGCCAGCAGTTACGGGCCATCCTACGAGCAGTACTTC,CASSYGPSYEQYF
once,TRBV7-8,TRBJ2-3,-,TGTGCCAGCAGCTTCTCAGTCTTTCGAGATACGCAGTATTTT,CASSFSVFRDTQYF
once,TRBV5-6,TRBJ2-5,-,TGTGCCAGCAGCTTTGCGGACAAGACTACCCAAGAGACCCAGTACTTC,CASSFADKTTQETQYF
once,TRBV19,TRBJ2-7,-,TGTGCCAGTAGTATAAGGCAGGACTCCTACGAGCAGTACTTC,CASSIRQDSYEQYF
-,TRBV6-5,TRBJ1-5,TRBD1,TGTGCCAGCAGTTTGACAGGGGCCAATCAGCCCCAGCATTTT,CASSLTGANQPQHF
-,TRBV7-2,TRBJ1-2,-,TGTGCCAGCAGCCCCCAGGGAGGGGTTGGCTACACCTTC,CASSPQGGVGYTF
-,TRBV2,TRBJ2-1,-,TGTGCCAGCGCGGGTGTAGTCGTTGGCAATGAGCAGTTCTTC,CASAGVVVGNEQFF
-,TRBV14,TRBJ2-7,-,TGTGCCAGCAGCCAAGAAGGGCACGAGCAGTACTTC,CASSQEGHEQYF
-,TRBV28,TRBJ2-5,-,TGTGCCAGCACCCCCGGGACGTCCCAGTACTTC,CASTPGTSQYF
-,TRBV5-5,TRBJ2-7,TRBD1,TGTGCCAGCAGCACCGGGACAGGGCGGTACGAGCAGTACTTC,CASSTGTGRYEQYF
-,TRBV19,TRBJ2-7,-,TGTGCCAGTAGACTCGACAGGTCAGGCTACGAGCAGTACTTC,CASRLDRSGYEQYF
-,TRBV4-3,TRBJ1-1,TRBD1,TGCGCCAGCAGCGAAACTCAGGGGGATATGAACACTGAAGCTTTCTTT,CASSETQGDMNTEAFF
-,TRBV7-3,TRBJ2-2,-,TGTGCCAGCAGCTTACACCCGACCGGGGAGCTGTTTTTT,CASSLHPTGELFF
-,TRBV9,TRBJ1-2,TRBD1,TGTGCCAGCAGCGTAGGGGACAGGGACCGGGGGGGCTACACCTTC,CASSVGDRDRGGYTF
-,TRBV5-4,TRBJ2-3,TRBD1,TGTGCCAGCAGCTTGGGAGGGGGCCCCACAGATACGCAGTATTTT,CASSLGGGPTDTQYF
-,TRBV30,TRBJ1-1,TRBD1,TGTGCCTGGGGGGGGACAGGGGAAGCTTTCTTT,CAWGGTGEAFF
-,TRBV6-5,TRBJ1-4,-,TGTGCCAGCAGTTACGACGGGGCAACTAATGAAAAACTGTTTTTT,CASSYDGATNEKLFF
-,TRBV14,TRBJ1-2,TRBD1,TGTGCCAGCAGCGTTGGGACAGGGGGCGTCTATGGCTACACCTTC,CASSVGTGGVYGYTF
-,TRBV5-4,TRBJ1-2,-,TGTGCCAGCAGCGCGGACAGCCTAGACTCAGCTAACTATGGCTACACCTTC,CASSADSLDSANYGYTF